This entry features one T cell receptor (beta chain) sequence. What it binds is unknown. The data belong to a study of CXCR3-negative and CXCR3-positive naive CD8 T cells. Broader study findings: CXCR3-expressing naive cells carried TRB CDR3s more hydrophobic than those of CXCR3-negative naive cells. Whereas memory cells differed, naive CXCR3-negative and CXCR3-positive cells shared similar TRBV-TRBJ usage.

The TRB libraries of cDNA were built by UMI-labeled 5' RACE. From the 5' RACE reads, TCRdb lists one entry per CDR3 protein and no DNA. The sample table includes approximately 98,000 distinct CDR3 sequences. Naivety in CD8+ T cells corresponded to a CD45RO-CCR7+CD27+CD95- phenotype. Germline lookup yields CDR1 SEHNR and CDR2 FQNEAQ (reference sequence). The CDR3 sequence is 16 residues long. Source material: naive CXCR3+ CD8+ T cells from blood. Subset denoted: CD45RO-CCR7+CD27+CD95- naive CD8+ T cells expressing CXCR3 (TNR3+). The receptor's source is a human donor in good health. Some clones in this sample may be carry-over from other donors' samples. The V and J genes are TRBV7-9 and TRBJ1-6; checking the TCRdb D call of TRBD1 is not possible without DNA. The CDR3 spells CASSIRGPDWDSPLHF.